This T cell receptor (beta chain) is from a study of CD8+ T cells in alopecia areata. General observations from the study: Affected scalp, especially in alopecia totalis/universalis, had a higher clonality than normal scalp did. Alphabeta T cells residing in normal skin are also sequenced in scalp samples. The study found that many expanded lesional clones persisted in scalp and blood during tofacitinib.

Note on this clone: Its antigen remains unidentified.

Treatment: oral pan-JAK inhibitor, 5-10 mg twice daily. PBMCs served as the source from which CD4+ and CD8+ T cells were sorted. Trimming took off 3 bases at V and 1 base at J, with 11 bases between the two ends. Germline loops: CDR1 LNHDA, CDR2 SQIVND (reference sequence). This CDR3 contains 15 residues. Sequencing relied on a cDNA template that was reverse transcribed from extracted RNA. Clones were read by immunoSEQ multiplex PCR, and TCRdb kept only the in-frame ones, dropping some. The data contain about 190,000 clones, approximately 57% of them seen just once; the ten biggest clones take up about 0.94%.

Material: CD4+ T cells sorted from blood, obtained at week 24, from a patient treated with tofacitinib. This chain joins TRBV19 and TRBJ2-3; D possibly matches TRBD1 or TRBD2 (6 bases each). The clonotype comes from a human donor with alopecia areata. CDR3 nucleotide sequence: TGTGCCAGTAGTATCTTCGGGGGCGGCACAGATACGCAGTATTTT. It codes for CASSIFGGGTDTQYF.